This T cell receptor beta chain derives from a study of cytomegalovirus exposure and HLA in healthy donors. CDR1 MNHEY and CDR2 SVGAGI come from the germline V gene. This CDR3 is built from 15 residues. The V and J ends lost 2 bases and 1 base respectively, with 8 bases between them. The donors were in the roughly 130-subject validation cohort, distinct from the approximately 700-subject first cohort. This clone was counted once. Profiling relied on immunoSEQ multiplex PCR, and the TCRdb table lists in-frame clones only, not all of them. Here the sample spans 200,000 to 250,000 clones, less than 90% being singletons.

Sequencing used PBMCs. The TCR was taken from a woman aged 18 to 35 in good health and CMV-seronegative. The rearrangement joins TRBV6-5 to TRBJ2-2; possible D gene TRBD2, 5 bases. CDR3 sequence (DNA): TGTGCCAGCAGTTACGGGGAGTTGAACACCGGGGAGCTGTTTTTT. It translates to CASSYGELNTGELFF.